A selection of T cell receptor beta chains follows, all from one sample in a study of blood T cells in healthy people across ages. TCRdb processed the 5' RACE reads anew with MiXCR; each CDR3 protein has one entry. The data hold 800,000 or so distinct CDR3 sequences, with roughly 46% observed a single time. The specimen was blood. The origin of the receptors is a man older than 75 in good health. Each CDR3 is given with its conserved first and last residue. D genes are given only for firm matches. Size is stated for part of the rows, as once, few or many counts, or as a class when the clone is expanded.

cdr3_aa | cdr3_nt | v_call | d_call | clone_size | j_call
CASSLGTSVTLNEQFF | TGTGCCAGCAGCTTAGGGACTAGCGTCACTTTGAATGAGCAGTTCTTC | TRBV7-2 | TRBD2 | . | TRBJ2-1
CASSQESLAGGPYSETQYF | TGTGCCAGCAGCCAAGAATCACTAGCGGGAGGGCCATATTCAGAGACCCAGTACTTC | TRBV3-1 | TRBD2 | . | TRBJ2-5
CASSPGKPGELFF | TGTGCCAGCAGCCCCGGGAAGCCGGGGGAGCTGTTTTTT | TRBV7-9 | . | . | TRBJ2-2
CASSLATGQNTEAFF | TGCGCCAGCAGCTTGGCAACAGGGCAGAACACTGAAGCTTTCTTT | TRBV5-1 | . | . | TRBJ1-1
CATGARTGGKDEQYF | TGTGCCACCGGCGCCCGGACAGGGGGCAAAGACGAGCAGTACTTC | TRBV15 | TRBD1 | . | TRBJ2-7
CASSQDLAGARSFGGYTF | TGCGCCAGCAGCCAAGATCTCGCAGGGGCGCGGAGTTTCGGTGGCTACACCTTC | TRBV4-1 | . | few | TRBJ1-2
CASSQDPLAMNTQYF | TGTGCCAGCAGCCAAGATCCCCTAGCAATGAATACGCAGTATTTT | TRBV4-2 | . | . | TRBJ2-3
CAISDPTLAGEYNEQFF | TGTGCCATCAGTGATCCCACATTAGCGGGAGAATACAATGAGCAGTTCTTC | TRBV10-3 | TRBD2 | many | TRBJ2-1
CASSYQTLSYNEQFF | TGTGCCAGCAGTTACCAGACCCTCTCTTACAATGAGCAGTTCTTC | TRBV6-2/TRBV6-3 | . | . | TRBJ2-1
CASSLIFSQGVYNTEAFF | TGTGCCAGCAGCTTAATCTTCTCGCAGGGGGTTTATAACACTGAAGCTTTCTTT | TRBV7-6 | TRBD1 | few | TRBJ1-1
CASSPNPGQGAEETQYF | TGTGCCAGCAGTCCTAATCCGGGACAGGGGGCCGAAGAGACCCAGTACTTC | TRBV28 | TRBD1 | few | TRBJ2-5
CSVFISGANVLTF | TGCAGCGTTTTTATCTCTGGGGCCAACGTCCTGACTTTC | TRBV29-1 | . | . | TRBJ2-6
CASSPRWGTCGYTF | TGTGCCAGCAGCCCTCGTTGGGGGACCTGTGGCTACACCTTC | TRBV12-3/TRBV12-4 | . | . | TRBJ1-2
CATSDSGYQETQYF | TGTGCCACCAGTGATTCAGGGTACCAAGAGACCCAGTACTTC | TRBV24-1 | . | few | TRBJ2-5
CASSLQGYATNEKLFF | TGTGCCAGCAGCTTGCAAGGGTACGCAACTAATGAAAAACTGTTTTTT | TRBV5-4 | . | . | TRBJ1-4
CASSVSLYQATQYF | TGTGCCAGCAGCGTAAGCTTGTATCAGGCTACGCAGTATTTT | TRBV9 | . | . | TRBJ2-3
CASSIGWGRDTDTQYF | TGCGCCAGCAGCATTGGCTGGGGGCGAGACACAGATACGCAGTATTTT | TRBV5-1 | . | . | TRBJ2-3
CASSSQSEQYF | TGTGCCAGCAGCTCCCAGAGTGAGCAGTACTTC | TRBV7-2 | . | once | TRBJ2-5
CASTGPTSRRNTIYF | TGTGCCAGCACGGGGCCCACGTCTCGGAGAAACACCATATATTTT | TRBV28 | . | . | TRBJ1-3
CASSQFLTGPEDRANSPLHF | TGTGCCAGCAGCCAGTTTCTCACCGGGCCGGAGGACAGGGCTAATTCACCCCTCCACTTT | TRBV4-2 | TRBD1 | few | TRBJ1-6
CASSADSGGSTDTQYF | TGTGCCAGCAGCGCTGATTCTGGGGGCTCCACAGATACGCAGTATTTT | TRBV9 | . | . | TRBJ2-3
CASSQAAGTVTFGANVLTF | TGTGCCAGCAGCCAAGCGGCAGGGACAGTTACCTTCGGGGCCAACGTCCTGACTTTC | TRBV4-2 | TRBD1 | . | TRBJ2-6
CASSPRGLAGTDTQYF | TGTGCCAGCAGCCCCCGGGGACTAGCGGGCACAGATACGCAGTATTTT | TRBV7-3 | TRBD2 | . | TRBJ2-3
CASSLIAGRYEQYF | TGCGCCAGCAGCTTAATAGCGGGTCGCTACGAGCAGTACTTC | TRBV5-1 | TRBD2 | . | TRBJ2-7
CASSTSHEQFF | TGTGCCAGTTCGACTAGCCATGAGCAGTTCTTC | TRBV7-8 | TRBD2 | many | TRBJ2-1
CSASRPGLAGPRGGYEQYF | TGCAGTGCTAGCAGACCGGGACTAGCGGGACCTAGGGGGGGCTACGAGCAGTACTTC | TRBV20-1 | TRBD2 | . | TRBJ2-7
CASSRGQGHSYGYTF | TGTGCCAGCAGCCGCGGACAGGGGCACTCCTATGGCTACACCTTC | TRBV3-1 | TRBD1 | . | TRBJ1-2
CASSNVNLAQPQHF | TGTGCCAGCAGTAACGTGAATCTCGCCCAGCCCCAGCATTTT | TRBV6-5 | . | . | TRBJ1-5
CASSWSSSDYNEQFF | TGTGCCAGCAGTTGGAGCAGTTCGGACTACAATGAGCAGTTCTTC | TRBV7-2 | . | many | TRBJ2-1
CASSEGLAGETQYF | TGTGCCAGCAGTGAGGGACTAGCAGGAGAGACCCAGTACTTC | TRBV12-3/TRBV12-4 | TRBD2 | few | TRBJ2-5
CSVETFPRTQYF | TGCAGCGTTGAAACTTTCCCCAGGACCCAGTACTTC | TRBV29-1 | . | . | TRBJ2-5
CASSLVWGAAQETQYF | TGTGCCAGCAGTTTAGTTTGGGGGGCCGCCCAAGAGACCCAGTACTTC | TRBV12-3/TRBV12-4 | . | few | TRBJ2-5
CASSLQASGRAVDTQYF | TGTGCCAGCAGCCTCCAGGCTAGCGGTAGAGCGGTAGATACGCAGTATTTT | TRBV9 | TRBD2 | . | TRBJ2-3
CASSLDMSFEQFF | TGTGCCAGCAGCTTAGATATGTCGTTTGAGCAGTTCTTC | TRBV11-2 | . | . | TRBJ2-1
CASSQERDNNSPLHF | TGTGCCAGCAGCCAAGAAAGGGACAATAATTCACCCCTCCACTTT | TRBV14 | . | many | TRBJ1-6
CASSLWLSGGTDTQYF | TGTGCCAGCAGTTTATGGCTGTCGGGTGGGACAGATACGCAGTATTTT | TRBV27 | . | many | TRBJ2-3
CASRQGGGNTQYF | TGTGCCAGCAGGCAGGGGGGAGGAAATACGCAGTATTTT | TRBV6-6 | . | few | TRBJ2-3
CASNPGTTHGYTF | TGTGCCAGCAACCCCGGGACAACCCATGGCTACACCTTC | TRBV12-3/TRBV12-4 | . | . | TRBJ1-2
CASSPRPWGTEAFF | TGTGCCAGCAGCCCAAGACCTTGGGGAACTGAAGCTTTCTTT | TRBV12-3/TRBV12-4 | . | . | TRBJ1-1
CATSEANQIQETQYF | TGTGCCACCAGTGAGGCCAACCAGATCCAAGAGACCCAGTACTTC | TRBV24-1 | . | . | TRBJ2-5
CASSLAGDRDTQYF | TGTGCCAGCAGCTTAGCGGGTGATCGAGATACGCAGTATTTT | TRBV11-1 | . | . | TRBJ2-3
CASSFRSSGSTGNEQFF | TGCGCCAGCAGCTTTCGTTCTAGCGGGAGTACGGGGAATGAGCAGTTCTTC | TRBV5-1 | TRBD2 | few | TRBJ2-1
CSARYGPSEQYF | TGCAGTGCTAGATACGGGCCGAGCGAGCAGTACTTC | TRBV20-1 | . | few | TRBJ2-7
CASNLARDEQYF | TGTGCCAGCAACCTAGCGAGGGATGAGCAGTACTTC | TRBV2 | . | . | TRBJ2-5
CSARTRTGEGETQYF | TGCAGTGCTCGCACTCGGACAGGGGAGGGAGAGACCCAGTACTTC | TRBV20-1 | TRBD1 | . | TRBJ2-5
CASSQLQTNTEAFF | TGCGCCAGCAGCCAGCTACAGACAAACACTGAAGCTTTCTTT | TRBV5-1 | . | . | TRBJ1-1
CSVEDSGYNEQYF | TGCAGCGTTGAAGACAGTGGCTACAATGAGCAGTACTTC | TRBV29-1 | . | . | TRBJ2-7
CASSLDGGPSYEQYF | TGTGCCAGCAGTTTAGATGGGGGCCCCTCCTACGAGCAGTACTTC | TRBV28 | . | few | TRBJ2-7
CASSLGATGAHEAFF | TGCGCCAGCAGCTTGGGGGCAACAGGGGCTCATGAAGCTTTCTTT | TRBV5-1 | TRBD1 | many | TRBJ1-1
CSASPRQGYNEQFF | TGCAGTGCTAGTCCCCGACAGGGTTACAATGAGCAGTTCTTC | TRBV20-1 | TRBD1 | . | TRBJ2-1
CASSQDTYHTDTQYF | TGTGCCAGCAGCCAGGACACATACCACACAGATACGCAGTATTTT | TRBV5-6 | . | . | TRBJ2-3
CASSPISDEQFF | TGTGCCAGCAGCCCCATATCCGATGAGCAGTTCTTC | TRBV9 | . | . | TRBJ2-1
CASSYKPEYNEQFF | TGTGCCAGCAGTTACAAGCCGGAATACAATGAGCAGTTCTTC | TRBV6-5 | . | . | TRBJ2-1